The present T cell receptor beta chain was sequenced within a study of shared clonotypes between healthy human individuals. Study information: Donors, aged 18 to 49, were a couple of women and three men. The plates for each donor numbered three CD4 naive, three CD4 memory, two CD8 naive and one CD8 memory.

Turning to this clone: This CDR3 is also generated by other DNA sequences in the sample.

Naive CD8 cells lacked CD45RO, underwent positive selection for CCR7 and left out terminally differentiated effector memory CD45RA+ cells. Germline CDR1 SGHVS, CDR2 FNYEAQ. The CDR3 consists of 15 residues. V was pared by 1 base and J by 1 base, with 8 bases between. Assay execution proceeded at the deep level. Every subset had its genomic DNA shared out evenly among several immunoSEQ plates. The assay was immunoSEQ multiplex PCR, and TCRdb's table has in-frame clones only and misses some. Of 2 million to 2.5 million clones in the sample, around 96% were seen once. The TCR sequence derives from a man younger than 35 in good health. The chain combines TRBV7-6 with TRBJ1-3; no clear D gene. The sequencing input was naive CD8+ T cells sorted from blood. The CDR3 bases are TGTGCCAGCAGCTTAGGTGGGGATTCTGGAAACACCATATATTTT. Its protein product is CASSLGGDSGNTIYF.